This T cell receptor beta chain emerged from a study of T-cell memory formation after mild COVID-19. Notes on the study in general: CD4/CD8 balance characterized clones contracting day 15 to 85, and CD4+ skew characterized later expanders. The second-wave clones peaking on day 37 were not confirmed as SARS-CoV-2-specific.

This clonotype was counted at least ten times. Its antigen is undetermined. TCR alpha and TCR beta cDNA libraries with sample barcodes and UMIs came from 5'RACE using constant-segment primers. TCRdb reprocessed the 5' RACE reads with MiXCR, giving one entry per CDR3 protein. The data hold about 310,000 distinct CDR3 sequences, with approximately 19% observed a single time. With V trimmed by 1 base and J by 9 bases, 4 bases remained unmatched. Germline V gene lookup returns CDR1 SEHNR and CDR2 FQNEAQ (reference sequence). The CDR3 contains 15 residues. This rearrangement joins TRBV7-9 to TRBJ2-1; the match to TRBD1 covers 12 bases. The receptor comes from a young man who had mild COVID-19 (a few samples of this study predate the infection). Cell type and time point are not known. Sequenced input: PBMCs or a T cell subset sorted from them (not recorded which). For the CDR3, the DNA is TGTGCCAGCAGCTTAGGGGACAGGGGGCATGGTGAGCAGTTCTTC. This translates into CASSLGDRGHGEQFF.